A selection of T cell receptor beta chains follows, all from one sample in a study of T cell clones after liver transplantation. Some clones are missing from TCRdb's copy, which holds only in-frame ones; the method was immunoSEQ multiplex PCR. Here the sample spans about 80,000 clones, roughly 85% being singletons. Sequenced material: CD4+ T cells from blood, taken almost 47 months after liver transplant. The receptors were gathered from a human patient who received a liver transplant. The graft donor may have contributed some T cells. CDR3s include the opening cysteine and the closing phenylalanine or tryptophan. The D gene is left open where the match is weak. Part of the rows lack a size; the others show once, few, many or a class for expanded clones.

d_gene: -
v_gene: TRBV6-6
j_gene: TRBJ1-4
abundance: -
CDR3aa: CASTRDTHLLGKLFF
CDR3nt: TGTGCCAGCACCCGGGACACTCACCTCCTAGGAAAACTGTTTTTT

d_gene: TRBD1
v_gene: TRBV5-6
j_gene: TRBJ2-7
abundance: -
CDR3aa: CASRRGLGSPSYEQYF
CDR3nt: TGTGCCAGCCGCAGGGGGCTTGGCAGCCCGTCCTACGAGCAGTACTTC

d_gene: TRBD2
v_gene: TRBV29-1
j_gene: TRBJ2-1
abundance: -
CDR3aa: CSVAGLGPNEQFF
CDR3nt: TGCAGCGTTGCGGGACTAGGCCCCAATGAGCAGTTCTTC

d_gene: -
v_gene: TRBV29-1
j_gene: TRBJ1-1
abundance: -
CDR3aa: CSVFWNTEAFF
CDR3nt: TGCAGCGTTTTTTGGAACACTGAAGCTTTCTTT

d_gene: -
v_gene: TRBV11-2
j_gene: TRBJ2-7
abundance: -
CDR3aa: CASSFPTGRPPYEQYF
CDR3nt: TGTGCCAGCAGCTTCCCTACAGGCCGGCCCCCCTACGAGCAGTACTTC

d_gene: TRBD2
v_gene: TRBV7-8
j_gene: TRBJ2-1
abundance: -
CDR3aa: CASSLSSSGSNEQFF
CDR3nt: TGTGCCAGCAGCTTAAGTTCTAGCGGTTCCAATGAGCAGTTCTTC

d_gene: -
v_gene: TRBV7-6
j_gene: TRBJ1-1
abundance: -
CDR3aa: CASSGEVALGTEAFF
CDR3nt: TGTGCCAGCAGCGGAGAGGTCGCCTTAGGGACTGAAGCTTTCTTT

d_gene: -
v_gene: TRBV18
j_gene: TRBJ2-1
abundance: -
CDR3aa: CASSPTRNEQFF
CDR3nt: TGTGCCAGCTCACCGACCCGGAATGAGCAGTTCTTC

d_gene: -
v_gene: TRBV7-6
j_gene: TRBJ1-4
abundance: -
CDR3aa: CASSLASGGDEKLFF
CDR3nt: TGTGCCAGCAGCTTAGCCAGCGGGGGGGATGAAAAACTGTTTTTT

d_gene: TRBD2
v_gene: TRBV5-4
j_gene: TRBJ2-1
abundance: -
CDR3aa: CASSLGLAGDNEQFF
CDR3nt: TGTGCCAGCAGCTTGGGGCTAGCGGGAGACAATGAGCAGTTCTTC

d_gene: -
v_gene: TRBV6-5
j_gene: TRBJ1-5
abundance: -
CDR3aa: CASSTLGGKPQHF
CDR3nt: TGTGCCAGCAGTACCCTAGGCGGAAAGCCCCAGCATTTT

d_gene: -
v_gene: TRBV2
j_gene: TRBJ2-5
abundance: -
CDR3aa: CASRTQRDQETQYF
CDR3nt: TGTGCCAGCAGGACCCAGCGGGACCAAGAGACCCAGTACTTC

d_gene: -
v_gene: TRBV18
j_gene: TRBJ1-1
abundance: -
CDR3aa: CASGVGMNTEAFF
CDR3nt: TGTGCCAGCGGTGTGGGTATGAACACTGAAGCTTTCTTT

d_gene: -
v_gene: TRBV28
j_gene: TRBJ2-1
abundance: -
CDR3aa: CASSPPPARIFNEQFF
CDR3nt: TGTGCCAGCAGCCCGCCACCCGCCCGGATCTTCAATGAGCAGTTCTTC

d_gene: -
v_gene: TRBV15
j_gene: TRBJ1-2
abundance: -
CDR3aa: CATSRDARLGYGYTF
CDR3nt: TGTGCCACCAGCAGAGACGCCCGGTTAGGCTATGGCTACACCTTC

d_gene: TRBD2
v_gene: TRBV7-3
j_gene: TRBJ2-3
abundance: few
CDR3aa: CASRLAGEGTDTQYF
CDR3nt: TGTGCCAGTCGACTAGCGGGAGAGGGCACAGATACGCAGTATTTT

d_gene: TRBD1
v_gene: TRBV7-2
j_gene: TRBJ2-5
abundance: -
CDR3aa: CASSLMTGGKTQYF
CDR3nt: TGTGCCAGCAGCTTAATGACAGGGGGAAAGACCCAGTACTTC

d_gene: -
v_gene: TRBV18
j_gene: TRBJ2-2
abundance: -
CDR3aa: CASSPGPSLNTGELFF
CDR3nt: TGTGCCAGCTCACCGGGTCCTTCCCTCAACACCGGGGAGCTGTTTTTT

d_gene: -
v_gene: TRBV15
j_gene: TRBJ1-2
abundance: -
CDR3aa: CATSRDPGLYGYTF
CDR3nt: TGTGCCACCAGCAGAGATCCAGGGCTCTATGGCTACACCTTC

d_gene: TRBD1
v_gene: TRBV5-4
j_gene: TRBJ2-7
abundance: -
CDR3aa: CASSSQTGGDEQYF
CDR3nt: TGTGCCAGCAGCTCCCAGACAGGGGGTGACGAGCAGTACTTC

d_gene: -
v_gene: TRBV7-8
j_gene: TRBJ2-3
abundance: few
CDR3aa: CASSPWGGSTTDTQYF
CDR3nt: TGTGCCAGCAGCCCATGGGGGGGCAGTACCACAGATACGCAGTATTTT

d_gene: -
v_gene: TRBV5-1
j_gene: TRBJ2-5
abundance: -
CDR3aa: CASSLASGMPETQYF
CDR3nt: TGCGCCAGCAGCTTGGCCTCGGGGATGCCAGAGACCCAGTACTTC

d_gene: -
v_gene: TRBV6-5
j_gene: TRBJ2-5
abundance: -
CDR3aa: CASSYSAPAGETQYF
CDR3nt: TGTGCCAGCAGTTACTCGGCCCCCGCGGGGGAGACCCAGTACTTC

d_gene: -
v_gene: TRBV7-3
j_gene: TRBJ2-3
abundance: -
CDR3aa: CASSSTRGDTQYF
CDR3nt: TGTGCCAGCAGCTCAACTAGAGGAGATACGCAGTATTTT

d_gene: TRBD2
v_gene: TRBV27
j_gene: TRBJ2-1
abundance: -
CDR3aa: CASSRTSGFSSRLNEQFF
CDR3nt: TGTGCCAGCAGTCGGACTAGCGGGTTCTCATCACGGTTAAATGAGCAGTTCTTC

d_gene: -
v_gene: TRBV20-1
j_gene: TRBJ1-2
abundance: -
CDR3aa: CSARDPYGYTF
CDR3nt: TGCAGTGCTAGAGACCCCTATGGCTACACCTTC

d_gene: TRBD2
v_gene: TRBV30
j_gene: TRBJ2-2
abundance: -
CDR3aa: CAWEPGLAGGAGELFF
CDR3nt: TGTGCCTGGGAACCGGGACTAGCGGGGGGCGCCGGGGAGCTGTTTTTT

d_gene: -
v_gene: TRBV5-1
j_gene: TRBJ2-5
abundance: -
CDR3aa: CASSPGPTETQYF
CDR3nt: TGCGCCAGCAGCCCCGGACCTACAGAGACCCAGTACTTC

d_gene: -
v_gene: TRBV9
j_gene: TRBJ1-2
abundance: -
CDR3aa: CASSVGNKSTGYTF
CDR3nt: TGTGCCAGCAGCGTAGGGAACAAATCGACGGGCTACACCTTC

d_gene: -
v_gene: TRBV27
j_gene: TRBJ2-3
abundance: -
CDR3aa: CASSPRFGGTDTQYF
CDR3nt: TGTGCCAGCAGTCCCAGATTTGGGGGCACAGATACGCAGTATTTT

d_gene: -
v_gene: TRBV19
j_gene: TRBJ2-1
abundance: -
CDR3aa: CASSPRRAVLVLNNEQFF
CDR3nt: TGTGCCAGTTCCCCTCGGCGGGCGGTGCTTGTCCTTAACAATGAGCAGTTCTTC

d_gene: TRBD1
v_gene: TRBV5-4
j_gene: TRBJ1-2
abundance: -
CDR3aa: CASSLEVWGTGDGYTF
CDR3nt: TGTGCCAGCAGCTTGGAAGTATGGGGGACAGGGGATGGCTACACCTTC

d_gene: TRBD2
v_gene: TRBV7-2
j_gene: TRBJ2-1
abundance: once
CDR3aa: CASSPGTSGSYEQFF
CDR3nt: TGTGCCAGCAGCCCCGGGACTAGCGGGAGCTATGAGCAGTTCTTC

d_gene: -
v_gene: TRBV20-1
j_gene: TRBJ1-4
abundance: -
CDR3aa: CSGRDNEKLFF
CDR3nt: TGCAGTGGCAGAGATAATGAAAAACTGTTTTTT

d_gene: TRBD2
v_gene: TRBV27
j_gene: TRBJ2-7
abundance: -
CDR3aa: CASTLRSGTPGLAGVYEQYF
CDR3nt: TGTGCCAGCACCTTAAGGTCCGGGACACCAGGACTAGCGGGAGTTTACGAGCAGTACTTC

d_gene: TRBD2
v_gene: TRBV5-1
j_gene: TRBJ2-3
abundance: few
CDR3aa: CASSPGGISDTQYF
CDR3nt: TGCGCCAGCAGCCCGGGGGGGATTTCGGATACGCAGTATTTT

d_gene: TRBD1
v_gene: TRBV5-4
j_gene: TRBJ1-1
abundance: -
CDR3aa: CASSPNRGRAEAFF
CDR3nt: TGTGCCAGCAGCCCAAACAGGGGGCGCGCCGAAGCTTTCTTT

d_gene: -
v_gene: TRBV28
j_gene: TRBJ1-1
abundance: -
CDR3aa: CASSSVGVVSTEAFF
CDR3nt: TGTGCCAGCAGCTCGGTCGGGGTAGTCTCCACTGAAGCTTTCTTT

d_gene: TRBD1
v_gene: TRBV14
j_gene: TRBJ1-4
abundance: -
CDR3aa: CASSPGTGGRKLFF
CDR3nt: TGTGCCAGCAGTCCCGGGACAGGGGGTAGGAAACTGTTTTTT

d_gene: TRBD1
v_gene: TRBV29-1
j_gene: TRBJ1-2
abundance: -
CDR3aa: CSVEGQGARNYGYTF
CDR3nt: TGCAGCGTTGAGGGACAGGGGGCCCGAAACTATGGCTACACCTTC

d_gene: -
v_gene: TRBV7-9
j_gene: TRBJ1-1
abundance: few
CDR3aa: CASSLAQGTEAFF
CDR3nt: TGTGCCAGCAGCTTAGCGCAGGGCACTGAAGCTTTCTTT

d_gene: -
v_gene: TRBV6-5
j_gene: TRBJ1-5
abundance: -
CDR3aa: CASSVRAWGNQPQHF
CDR3nt: TGTGCCAGCAGTGTCAGGGCATGGGGCAATCAGCCCCAGCATTTT

d_gene: -
v_gene: TRBV11-1
j_gene: TRBJ1-1
abundance: -
CDR3aa: CASSFASPGTFGAFF
CDR3nt: TGTGCCAGCAGTTTTGCTTCACCAGGGACTTTTGGAGCTTTCTTT

d_gene: -
v_gene: TRBV28
j_gene: TRBJ2-3
abundance: -
CDR3aa: CASSLWPGGEWERTDTQYF
CDR3nt: TGTGCCAGCAGTTTATGGCCAGGGGGGGAATGGGAACGGACAGATACGCAGTATTTT

d_gene: -
v_gene: TRBV28
j_gene: TRBJ1-2
abundance: -
CDR3aa: CASLPPGLSYGYTF
CDR3nt: TGTGCCAGCCTTCCCCCGGGACTCAGCTATGGCTACACCTTC

d_gene: TRBD2
v_gene: TRBV5-1
j_gene: TRBJ2-5
abundance: -
CDR3aa: CASSLRAGAAETQYF
CDR3nt: TGCGCCAGCAGCTTGCGAGCGGGAGCGGCCGAGACCCAGTACTTC

d_gene: TRBD2
v_gene: TRBV5-1
j_gene: TRBJ2-1
abundance: -
CDR3aa: CASSPLAAFTYNEQFF
CDR3nt: TGCGCCAGCAGCCCTCTAGCGGCCTTCACCTACAATGAGCAGTTCTTC

d_gene: -
v_gene: TRBV28
j_gene: TRBJ1-1
abundance: -
CDR3aa: CASNPGGSPHSAFF
CDR3nt: TGTGCCAGCAACCCGGGCGGGAGTCCACATTCAGCTTTCTTT

d_gene: -
v_gene: TRBV28
j_gene: TRBJ1-5
abundance: few
CDR3aa: CASRFAGGSQHF
CDR3nt: TGTGCCAGCAGGTTCGCTGGGGGTTCCCAGCATTTT

d_gene: -
v_gene: TRBV27
j_gene: TRBJ2-7
abundance: -
CDR3aa: CASRSGRGYEQYF
CDR3nt: TGTGCCAGCAGGTCGGGAAGGGGCTACGAGCAGTACTTC

d_gene: -
v_gene: TRBV28
j_gene: TRBJ1-5
abundance: -
CDR3aa: CASSLGPDQPQHF
CDR3nt: TGTGCCAGCAGTTTAGGCCCGGATCAGCCCCAGCATTTT

d_gene: -
v_gene: TRBV5-1
j_gene: TRBJ2-5
abundance: -
CDR3aa: CASSLPAQETQYF
CDR3nt: TGCGCCAGCAGCCTCCCCGCGCAAGAGACCCAGTACTTC